This T cell receptor beta chain was identified in a study of shared clonotypes between healthy human individuals. About the study: Donors consisted of two women and a few men between 18 and 49. General study findings and limits: Shared clonotypes across all four donors exceeded non-shared ones in generation probability.

Trimming stripped 5 bases from V and 3 bases from J, with 6 bases between. This CDR3 has 12 residues. CDR1 SGHAT and CDR2 FQNNGV come from the germline V gene. This clone showed up just once. The antigen remains undetermined. Each sample came from a Caucasian adult donor living in Nashville, Tennessee. Partitioning of CD4+ cells yielded a CD45RA+ naive subset and a CD45RA-negative memory subset. The protocol was immunoSEQ multiplex PCR, while the TCRdb copy is restricted to in-frame clones and leaves out a portion. The sample records roughly 2.5 million clones, over 85% being singletons. The chain has TRBV11-2 and TRBJ2-3; D not certain. The receptor comes from a man between 18 and 29 years old in good health. Specimen: naive CD4+ T cells sorted from blood. The subset denotes: CD45RA+ positively selected. CDR3 protein: CASSPQTDTQYF. In nucleotides, the CDR3 is TGTGCCAGCAGCCCCCAAACAGATACGCAGTATTTT.